This T cell receptor (beta chain) came from a study of cytomegalovirus exposure and HLA in healthy donors. Study-level findings and limits: The number of N-insertions in an Asian-associated ancestry cluster was reportedly below the approximately 690-donor mean in a later analysis. In most subjects, TCR beta sequences reportedly gave accurate predictions of HLA-A and HLA-B alleles. In a later analysis, V- and J-gene trimming of beta chains associated with a DCLRE1C missense variant, replicated independently.

It was with 60 Vbeta and 13 Jbeta primers that the PCR ran. Profiling relied on immunoSEQ multiplex PCR, and the TCRdb table lists in-frame clones only, not all of them. Its clone listing holds roughly 54,000 clones. As to this clone: Its cognate antigen is unknown.

Sequenced sample: PBMCs. The clonotype originates from a woman aged 30 to 39 in good health and CMV-seropositive.

Here the CDR3 DNA reads TGTGCCTGGAGTAAAGTGGGACTAGTAGAAAGCAGAACGCAGTATTTT. Its translation is CAWSKVGLVESRTQYF. The gene calls are TRBV30 and TRBJ2-3; 8 nucleotides line up with TRBD2. J gave up 9 bases and V 2 bases, and 16 bases lay outside the gene matches. Per the germline V gene, CDR1 is GTSNPN and CDR2 is SVGIG (reference sequence). The CDR3 is made up of 16 amino acids.